Following are 20 T cell receptor beta chains from one sample sequenced in a study of T cell repertoires in cytomegalovirus infection. In TCRdb, the reads were re-called with MiXCR into one record per CDR3 protein. This table holds approximately 270,000 distinct CDR3 sequences, 20% to 25% found once. Antigens for these TCRs are unknown. Sequencing used cultured PBMCs, obtained from culture after CMV antigen stimulation. The receptor set was obtained from a human donor in good health (CMV status not recorded). Some clones in this sample may be carry-over from other donors' samples.

At least ten counts were recorded for this clonotype. This chain joins TRBV7-8 and TRBJ2-2; the D is unclear. Germline lookup yields CDR1 SGHVS and CDR2 FQNEAQ. The V end lost 2 bases, the J end lost 1 base, and 5 bases lay between the germline ends. The CDR3 is 14 residues long. CDR3 residues: CASSLSKNTGELFF. CDR3 nucleotides: TGTGCCAGCAGCTTATCTAAGAACACCGGGGAGCTGTTTTTT. Together with reference TRBV7-8 and TRBJ2-2, the CDR3 gives the full variable domain: GAGVSQSPRYKVAKRGQDVALRCDPISGHVSLFWYQQALGQGPEFLTYFQNEAQLDKSGLPSDRFFAERPEGSVSTLKIQRTQQEDSAVYLCASSLSKNTGELFFGEGSRLTVL.

The chain couples TRBV11-2 to TRBJ2-2; D is ambiguous. The CDR3 has 13 residues. The V end lost 1 base, the J end lost 6 bases, and 6 bases lay between the germline ends. Germline CDR1 SGHAT, CDR2 FQNNGV. CDR3 sequence: CASSLVSAGELFF. DNA of the CDR3: TGTGCCAGCAGCTTAGTTTCGGCCGGGGAGCTGTTTTTT.

This clonotype was detected only a few times. The chain joins TRBV4-3 to TRBJ2-4; a weak D match, TRBD2 (6 bases). The CDR3 runs 15 residues. CDR1 LGHNA and CDR2 YSLEER come from the germline V gene. V was trimmed by 0 bases and J by 7 bases, leaving 13 bases between them. The CDR3 coding sequence is TGCGCCAGCAGCCAAGAAGGGGAGGTCGGCAACATTCAGTACTTC. Protein sequence: CASSQEGEVGNIQYF.

This clonotype was detected a few times. CDR3 sequence (DNA): TGTGCCAGCAGTTTTGTACCCCAGGGGGAGCAGTTCTTC. Translating it yields CASSFVPQGEQFF. The chain is built from TRBV12-3 or TRBV12-4 and TRBJ2-1; the D gene is possibly TRBD1 (6 bases). There are 13 residues in the CDR3. Trimming cost V 3 bases and J 10 bases, with 13 bases left between them.

This clonotype was detected many times. V and J are TRBV10-3 and TRBJ1-2; possible D gene TRBD1, 5 bases. CDR1 and CDR2 from the germline V gene are ENHRY and SYGVKD. Between the trimmed V and J ends, which lost 4 bases and 0 bases, there was a span of 15 bases. The CDR3 runs 16 residues. DNA for the CDR3: TGTGCCATCAGTGGGAACCAGGGCCTGGCTAACTATGGCTACACCTTC. It encodes CAISGNQGLANYGYTF.

This clonotype was observed many times. The V gene is TRBV28, the J gene TRBJ2-7; perhaps TRBD2 as D (6 bases). Trimming stripped 5 bases from V and 0 bases from J, with 11 bases between. The CDR3 loop spans 14 amino acids. Germline CDR1 reads MDHEN; CDR2 reads SYDVKM. Written as DNA, the CDR3 is TGTGCCAGCAGTACTCCCGGGAGCTCCTACGAGCAGTACGTC. Protein: CASSTPGSSYEQYV.

The V gene is TRBV27, the J gene TRBJ2-7; D gene ambiguous. The CDR3 is 16 amino acids. V was pared by 6 bases and J by 7 bases, with 25 bases between. The V gene's germline CDR1 is MNHEY and CDR2 SMNVEV (reference sequence). The CDR3 DNA sequence: TGTGCCAGCAGCTTTTTAAGTACCTCACAGCGTGAGGAGCAGTACTTC. The encoded protein is CASSFLSTSQREEQYF.

This clonotype was seen many times. The chain recombines TRBV7-2 with TRBJ2-7, with 12 bases that match TRBD2. Germline loops: CDR1 SGHTA, CDR2 FQGNSA. J lost 3 bases, V lost 4 bases, and 7 bases had no gene match. The CDR3 sequence is 16 residues long. The CDR3 loop is CASSSRTSGDRYEQYF. The DNA for the CDR3 is TGTGCCAGCAGCTCCCGGACTAGCGGGGACCGCTACGAGCAGTACTTC.

Of note for this clonotype: One end of the junction is discordant with germline, which a read error may explain. The rearrangement uses TRBV15 and TRBJ1-1; D unclear. Germline loops: CDR1 LNHNV, CDR2 YYDKDF (reference sequence). The CDR3 runs 17 residues. CDR3 sequence: CATSKTRTPRWDTEAFF. The CDR3 DNA follows: TGTGCCACAAGCAAAACCCGAACCCCCCGGTGGGACACTGAAGCTTTCTTT.

The V and J genes are TRBV7-2 and TRBJ2-1; TRBD2 matches at 7 bases. V was pared by 4 bases and J by 10 bases, with 7 bases of the junction left unmatched. CDR1 is SGHTA and CDR2 is FQGNSA in the germline V gene. The CDR3 consists of 13 residues. The CDR3 DNA sequence: TGTGCCAGCAGCTCTATTATGGGAGGGGAGCAGTTCTTC. Translation gives CASSSIMGGEQFF.

This clonotype was found a few times. This chain connects TRBV7-9 to TRBJ1-5, with 10 bases aligning to TRBD1. The CDR3 consists of 15 residues. V was clipped by 5 bases and J by 6 bases; unmatched bases: 7. CDR1 and CDR2 from the germline V gene are SEHNR and FQNEAQ (reference sequence). CDR3 sequence reads: CASSLAGTGAQPQHF. DNA for the CDR3: TGTGCCAGCAGCCTGGCTGGGACAGGGGCTCAGCCCCAGCATTTT.

A few counts support this clonotype. Here the CDR3 DNA reads TGTGCCAGCAGCCGGGACACCTCAACTAATGAAAAACTGTTTTTT. Translation: CASSRDTSTNEKLFF. The chain employs TRBV6-5 and TRBJ1-4, with D possibly TRBD1 on 6 matching bases. The CDR3 is 15 amino acids. Germline V gene data show CDR1 as MNHEY and CDR2 as SVGAGI. V was pared by 6 bases and J by 0 bases, with 11 bases between.

This clonotype was counted at least ten times. The chain combines TRBV4-2 with TRBJ2-7; D remains ambiguous. The CDR3 runs to 11 residues. Germline V gene sequence: CDR1 LGHNA, CDR2 YNFKEQ. The ends were cut back, 2 bases at V and 5 bases at J, with 4 bases in the middle. The CDR3 DNA reads as TGTGCCAGCAGCCAACTCGACGAGCAGTACTTC. Translation gives CASSQLDEQYF.

This clonotype was seen a handful of times. This chain connects TRBV12-3 or TRBV12-4 to TRBJ2-3; 10 bases are a match to TRBD2. The trim removed 5 bases at V and 0 bases at J, leaving 2 bases unmatched. The CDR3 totals 15 residues. The CDR3 here is CASSGLAVSTDTQYF. CDR3 DNA: TGTGCCAGCAGTGGACTAGCGGTTAGCACAGATACGCAGTATTTT.

The rearrangement joins TRBV6-2 or TRBV6-3 to TRBJ2-1; D ambiguous. V gave up 6 bases and J gave up 7 bases, with 7 bases separating them. CDR3 length equals 11 residues. Germline V CDR1 and CDR2: MNHEY, SVGEGT. The CDR3 sequence: CASRLANEQFF. The CDR3 coding sequence is TGTGCCAGCAGGTTGGCAAATGAGCAGTTCTTC.

This clonotype appeared many times. The chain has TRBV7-3 and TRBJ2-1, with 9 bases aligning to TRBD2. The V and J ends lost 5 bases and 8 bases, in that order; junction bases with no gene match: 7. Germline V gene data show CDR1 as SGHTA and CDR2 as FQGTGA. This CDR3 is 14 amino acids long. The CDR3 DNA sequence: TGTGCCAGCAGCCCCGGGACTAGCCCCGATGAGCAGTTCTTC. Translating gives CASSPGTSPDEQFF.

This clonotype was counted only a few times. This chain uses TRBV6-2 or TRBV6-3 with TRBJ1-5; 8 bases align to TRBD1. This CDR3 has 15 residues. V was pared by 6 bases and J by 2 bases, with 6 bases of the junction left unmatched. CDR1 and CDR2 (germline): MNHEY, SVGEGT. This CDR3 is CASRADRAGNQPQHF. CDR3 DNA: TGTGCCAGCAGAGCGGACAGGGCAGGCAATCAGCCCCAGCATTTT.

As to this clonotype: A read error may explain this, as a much larger clone is one base away. The gene calls are TRBV4-1 and TRBJ2-5; perhaps TRBD2 as D (6 bases). The CDR3 loop spans 16 amino acids. Germline lookup yields CDR1 MGHRA and CDR2 YSYEKL. In nucleotides, the CDR3 is TGCGCCAGCAGCCAGGGTAATAGCGGCCCTCAAGAGGCCCAGTACTTC. Protein product: CASSQGNSGPQEAQYF.

This clonotype was found many times. This chain connects TRBV7-2 to TRBJ2-6; D is unclear. The germline V gene has CDR1 SGHTA and CDR2 FQGNSA. V was shortened by 5 bases and J by 2 bases, with 13 bases between the two germline ends. The CDR3 totals 16 residues. The CDR3 nucleotides read TGTGCCAGCAGCGACCGGAGCTTAACTGGGGCCAACGTCCTGACTTTC. Protein product: CASSDRSLTGANVLTF.

This clonotype was detected ten times or more. V usage is TRBV7-6 and J usage is TRBJ2-5; TRBD1 matches at 7 bases. V was pared by 5 bases and J by 2 bases, with 17 bases of the junction left unmatched. Germline loops: CDR1 SGHVS, CDR2 FNYEAQ. This CDR3 spans 18 amino acids. CDR3 in amino acids: CASSAPFLSGQLQETQYF. CDR3 bases: TGTGCCAGCAGCGCACCTTTCCTCTCGGGACAGCTACAAGAGACCCAGTACTTC. Full variable domain (missing parts from reference TRBV7-6 and TRBJ2-5): GAGVSQSPRYKVTKRGQDVALRCDPISGHVSLYWYRQALGQGPEFLTYFNYEAQQDKSGLPNDRFSAERPEGSISTLTIQRTEQRDSAMYRCASSAPFLSGQLQETQYFGPGTRLLVL.